Each of the 13 T cell receptor beta chains below was sequenced from the same sample in a study of CD8+ T cells in alopecia areata. Extracted RNA was reverse transcribed into cDNA, the sequencing template. Profiled with immunoSEQ multiplex PCR; TCRdb holds only in-frame clones, not every one. Of about 180,000 clones in the sample, approximately 49% were seen once. Stated treatment: oral pan-JAK inhibitor, 5-10 mg twice daily. The starting material was CD8+ T cells sorted from blood, obtained at week 52, from a patient treated with tofacitinib. Source of these receptors: a human donor with alopecia areata.

J is TRBJ1-2 and V is TRBV25-1; no definite D call. Per germline, CDR1 MGHDK and CDR2 SYGVNS. Trimming took 3 bases from V and 3 from J, leaving 11 bases between them. The CDR3 runs 14 residues. The CDR3, as DNA: TGTGCCAGCAGTGACGGGGAGCAGGACTATGGCTACACCTTC. It is translated as CASSDGEQDYGYTF.

This chain joins TRBV13 and TRBJ2-7; D is unresolved. The ends were cut back, 1 base at V and 0 bases at J, with 13 bases in the middle. Per the germline V gene, CDR1 is PRHDT and CDR2 is FYEKMQ (reference sequence). The CDR3 runs 16 residues. The DNA of the CDR3 is TGTGCCAGCAGCTTAGCATGGACGGAGAGCTCCTACGAGCAGTACTTC. Translation gives CASSLAWTESSYEQYF.

This clone was seen more than once but under ten times. The gene calls are TRBV13 and TRBJ2-7, with D perhaps matching TRBD2 (6 bases). Germline CDR1 PRHDT, CDR2 FYEKMQ (reference sequence). This CDR3 is built from 16 residues. Trimming removed 1 base at V and 2 bases at J, with 15 bases between. The CDR3 region has the DNA TGTGCCAGCAGCTTAGTAGGCCAGGGAGGAACCTACGAGCAGTACTTC. Residues: CASSLVGQGGTYEQYF.

The chain uses TRBV5-4 and TRBJ2-5; D unresolved. Germline values: CDR1 SGHNT, CDR2 YYREEE (reference sequence). There are 11 residues in the CDR3. V lost 2 bases and J 4 bases, leaving 3 bases between the germline ends. The CDR3 loop is CASSLLETQYF. The CDR3 bases are TGTGCCAGCAGCTTATTAGAGACCCAGTACTTC. Full variable domain (remainder filled in from reference TRBV5-4 and TRBJ2-5): ETGVTQSPTHLIKTRGQQVTLRCSSQSGHNTVSWYQQALGQGPQFIFQYYREEENGRGNFPPRFSGLQFPNYSSELNVNALELDDSALYLCASSLLETQYFGPGTRLLVL.

The J gene is TRBJ2-3, the V gene TRBV14, with D perhaps matching TRBD2 (5 bases). The germline V and J ends were trimmed by 1 base and 2 bases, with 13 bases remaining between them. Germline V gene data show CDR1 as SGHDN and CDR2 as FVKESK. This CDR3 spans 16 amino acids. The CDR3 region has the DNA TGTGCCAGCAGCCAAGTGTCCGGGGTGGTCACAGATACGCAGTATTTT. Translated, it gives CASSQVSGVVTDTQYF.

The chain couples TRBV14 to TRBJ1-1; TRBD1 matches 9 bases. With 6 bases clipped from V and 4 bases from J, the junction kept 9 bases outside the gene matches. In germline, CDR1 is SGHDN, CDR2 FVKESK. This CDR3 is 15 amino acids long. The CDR3 reads CASSQGQGRVTEAFF. The CDR3 DNA reads as TGTGCCAGCAGTCAGGGACAGGGACGGGTCACTGAAGCTTTCTTT. Full variable domain (remainder filled in from reference TRBV14 and TRBJ1-1): EAGVTQFPSHSVIEKGQTVTLRCDPISGHDNLYWYRRVMGKEIKFLLHFVKESKQDESGMPNNRFLAERTGGTYSTLKVQPAELEDSGVYFCASSQGQGRVTEAFFGQGTRLTVV.

The chain joins TRBV11-2 to TRBJ2-7, with D perhaps matching TRBD1 (5 bases). The CDR3 has 12 amino acids. V was trimmed by 5 bases and J by 9 bases, leaving 14 bases between them. Germline values: CDR1 SGHAT, CDR2 FQNNGV. The CDR3 here is CASSETGFGQYF. CDR3 coding DNA: TGTGCCAGCAGCGAAACAGGATTCGGGCAGTACTTC.

This clone showed up just a few times. The chain couples TRBV7-2 to TRBJ2-7; 16 bases fit TRBD2. The CDR3 runs 17 residues. Germline CDR1 is SGHTA and CDR2 is FQGNSA. The J segment lost 5 bases and the V segment lost 5 bases, leaving 9 bases of the junction unmatched. CDR3 nucleotide sequence: TGTGCCAGCAGCCTCCCGGGACTAGCGGGGGGGGCCAACGAGCAGTACTTC. It is translated as CASSLPGLAGGANEQYF.

CDR3 region: CASSGQASNQPQHF. The CDR3 nucleotides are TGTGCCAGCAGTGGACAGGCTAGCAATCAGCCCCAGCATTTT. The V call is TRBV27, the J call TRBJ1-5; 7 bases are shared with TRBD1. Germline values: CDR1 MNHEY, CDR2 SMNVEV (reference sequence). The CDR3 has 14 amino acids. V gave up 5 bases and J gave up 0 bases; unmatched junction bases: 1.

This clone was recorded only once. The chain joins TRBV6-5 to TRBJ2-2; 7 nucleotides match TRBD1. Trimming cost V 4 bases and J 6 bases; bases outside gene matches: 2. CDR3 length equals 13 residues. CDR1 is MNHEY and CDR2 is SVGAGI in the germline V gene. In DNA form, the CDR3 reads TGTGCCAGCAGTTCAGGGGGATCCGGGGAGCTGTTTTTT. This codes for CASSSGGSGELFF.

There are a few counts of this clone. The chain uses TRBV7-9 and TRBJ2-4; D is unclear. Looked up from germline, CDR1 is SEHNR and CDR2 is FQNEAQ (reference sequence). The germline V and J ends were trimmed by 4 bases and 1 base, with 5 bases remaining between them. This CDR3 contains 13 residues. In DNA form, the CDR3 reads TGTGCCAGCAGCTCCAGGGCCAAAAACATTCAGTACTTC. Translated: CASSSRAKNIQYF.

This chain's CDR3 is CASSLDFGVNQPQHF. The CDR3 coding sequence is TGTGCCAGCAGCTTAGACTTCGGCGTCAATCAGCCCCAGCATTTT. The rearrangement uses TRBV11-2 and TRBJ1-5; no clear D. V lost 0 bases and J lost 3, with 9 bases in between. The V gene's germline CDR1 is SGHAT and CDR2 FQNNGV. The length of the CDR3 is 15 residues.

CDR3 region: CASSELGSALTGELFF. DNA for the CDR3: TGTGCCAGCAGTGAGCTAGGGTCAGCCCTCACCGGGGAGCTGTTTTTT. J is TRBJ2-2 and V is TRBV25-1; no clear D gene. Deletions cut 3 bases from V and 4 bases from J, with 15 bases between. This CDR3 is built from 16 residues. Germline CDR1 reads MGHDK; CDR2 reads SYGVNS.